A selection of T cell receptor beta chains follows, all from one sample in a study of cytomegalovirus exposure and HLA in healthy donors. The method was immunoSEQ multiplex PCR; TCRdb's version includes in-frame clones alone and lacks a portion of them. Found here are 70,000 to 90,000 clones; the top ten clones hold 3% to 4.5%. Sequenced input: PBMCs. These receptors all stem from a man younger than 35 in good health and CMV-seropositive. Both conserved end residues are part of each CDR3. D genes are given only for firm matches.

d_call	v_call	j_call	cdr3_length	cdr3_nt	cdr3_aa
TRBD1	TRBV2	TRBJ2-1	14	TGTGCCAGCAGTGACGACAGGGGTTGGTATGAGCAGTTCTTC	CASSDDRGWYEQFF
TRBD2	TRBV15	TRBJ2-3	17	TGTGCCACCAGCAGAGGTCGTCGCGGGGGGAGCACAGATACGCAGTATTTT	CATSRGRRGGSTDTQYF
-	TRBV18	TRBJ2-7	13	TGTGCCAGCTCACCGACTCCCTCCTACGAGCAGTACTTC	CASSPTPSYEQYF
TRBD1	TRBV5-4	TRBJ2-7	15	TGTGCCAGCAGCCGAGGGACAGGTGCTTCCTACGAGCAGTACTTC	CASSRGTGASYEQYF
TRBD1	TRBV19	TRBJ1-2	13	TGTGCCAGTAGTCCCGGGACAGGGAATGGCTACACCTTC	CASSPGTGNGYTF
-	TRBV5-4	TRBJ2-5	13	TGTGCCAGCAGCTCCCAGGGGCAAGAGACCCAGTACTTC	CASSSQGQETQYF
TRBD1	TRBV27	TRBJ1-5	20	TGTGCCAGCAGTTTAACTTGGAACAGGGGGCCTCCCTTTGGCAATCAGCCCCAGCATTTT	CASSLTWNRGPPFGNQPQHF
-	TRBV30	TRBJ2-7	11	TGTGCCTGGGGTAATTCCAGGGAGCAGTACTTC	CAWGNSREQYF
TRBD2	TRBV2	TRBJ2-1	14	TGTGCCAGCAGTGGCGACTTCGGAGGGAGGGCCGGGCTCTTC	CASSGDFGGRAGLF
TRBD1	TRBV5-4	TRBJ1-2	14	TGTGCCAGCAGGCCAGGGGGCCTGAACTATGGCTACACCTTC	CASRPGGLNYGYTF